This is a list of T cell receptor beta chains from one sample in a study of cytomegalovirus exposure and HLA in healthy donors. The repertoire was sequenced with immunoSEQ multiplex PCR; TCRdb's copy has only in-frame clones and lacks some. The sample features about 53,000 clones, with roughly 2.1% in its top ten. The sequencing input was PBMCs. The origin of the receptors is a woman aged 18-29 years in good health and CMV-seronegative. Both conserved end residues are part of each CDR3. The D gene is left open where the match is weak.

>TRBJ1-4|TRBV13|TRBD1|15
CASSDPGTGREKLFF
TGTGCCAGCAGCGACCCCGGGACAGGGCGCGAAAAACTGTTTTTT
>TRBJ2-7|TRBV5-1|-|14
CASSLTGLTYEQYF
TGCGCCAGCAGCTTGACAGGGTTAACCTACGAGCAGTACTTC
>TRBJ2-7|TRBV6-1|TRBD1|15
CASIFGEGALYEQYF
TGTGCCAGCATCTTCGGTGAGGGGGCGCTGTACGAGCAGTACTTC
>TRBJ2-1|TRBV4-2|-|17
CASSQDPTAEGYNEQFF
TGTGCCAGCAGCCAAGATCCGACAGCGGAGGGCTACAATGAGCAGTTCTTC
>TRBJ2-7|TRBV10-3|TRBD2|15
CAISDGPSGSYEQYF
TGTGCCATCAGCGATGGGCCTAGCGGTTCCTACGAGCAGTACTTC
>TRBJ2-7|TRBV4-1|-|14
CASSQNMKPGEQYF
TGCGCCAGCAGCCAAAATATGAAGCCGGGCGAGCAGTACTTC
>TRBJ1-2|TRBV28|TRBD1|14
CASFPGQRDYGYTF
TGTGCCAGTTTTCCGGGACAGCGAGACTATGGCTACACCTTC
>TRBJ1-2|TRBV5-5|-|12
CASSLDAGGYTF
TGTGCCAGCAGCTTGGACGCGGGCGGCTACACCTTC
>TRBJ2-5|TRBV9|TRBD2|15
CASSPGWGGQETQYF
TGTGCCAGCAGCCCTGGCTGGGGAGGGCAAGAGACCCAGTACTTC
>TRBJ1-2|TRBV9|-|14
CASSVNRDHYGYTF
TGTGCCAGCAGCGTAAACAGGGATCACTATGGCTACACCTTC
>TRBJ2-7|TRBV9|TRBD2|15
CASSYGLAGDYEQYF
TGTGCCAGCAGCTATGGACTAGCGGGAGATTACGAGCAGTACTTC
>TRBJ1-3|TRBV5-1|TRBD1|16
CASSPGQGNEQATIYF
TGCGCCAGCAGCCCCGGACAGGGTAATGAGCAGGCCACCATATATTTT
>TRBJ2-7|TRBV20-1|-|11
CSALTGHEQYF
TGCAGTGCACTCACAGGGCACGAGCAGTACTTC
>TRBJ2-7|TRBV7-6|-|15
CASSLLSTGNHEQYF
TGTGCCAGCAGCTTACTCTCAACAGGGAACCACGAGCAGTACTTC
>TRBJ1-2|TRBV27|-|14
CASRQQGGHYGYTF
TGTGCCAGCAGGCAACAGGGTGGCCACTATGGCTACACCTTC
>TRBJ1-3|TRBV10-1|TRBD1|15
CASSGRQGTGNTIYF
TGCGCCAGCAGCGGGAGACAGGGAACTGGAAACACCATATATTTT
>TRBJ1-2|TRBV6-5|-|14
CASSYLDRSYGYTF
TGTGCCAGCAGTTACCTAGACCGCTCCTATGGCTACACCTTC
>TRBJ1-5|TRBV29-1|-|15
CSLIRVGSSNQPQHF
TGCAGCCTCATTAGGGTGGGGAGTAGCAATCAGCCCCAGCATTTT
>TRBJ1-4|TRBV5-1|-|14
CASSQGTANEKLFF
TGCGCCAGCAGCCAGGGAACAGCTAATGAAAAACTGTTTTTT
>TRBJ1-4|TRBV4-1|-|12
CASSLTGKKLFF
TGCGCCAGCAGTCTTACAGGGAAAAAACTGTTTTTT
>TRBJ2-5|TRBV5-1|TRBD2|17
CASSRRTSGGVEETQYF
TGCGCCAGCAGCCGAAGGACTAGCGGGGGCGTTGAAGAGACCCAGTACTTC
>TRBJ2-2|TRBV7-9|-|15
CASSQKTAGTGELFF
TGTGCCAGCAGCCAAAAGACAGCGGGCACCGGGGAGCTGTTTTTT
>TRBJ2-5|TRBV9|-|15
CASSVGGFSRETQYF
TGTGCCAGCAGCGTAGGAGGGTTTAGCAGGGAGACCCAGTACTTC
>TRBJ1-2|TRBV19|-|13
CASSFEGVLGYTF
TGTGCCAGTAGTTTTGAAGGGGTCCTTGGCTACACCTTC
>TRBJ1-3|TRBV5-4|TRBD1|16
CASSLGQGASGNTIYF
TGTGCCAGCAGCTTGGGACAGGGGGCTTCAGGAAACACCATATATTTT
>TRBJ2-3|TRBV2|-|12
CAQDMGSDTQYF
TGTGCCCAAGACATGGGTTCAGATACGCAGTATTTT
>TRBJ2-7|TRBV7-9|TRBD2|14
CASSLMLAGHEQYF
TGTGCCAGCAGCTTAATGTTAGCGGGCCACGAGCAGTACTTC
>TRBJ2-4|TRBV5-1|TRBD1|13
CASSRQGVYIQYF
TGCGCCAGCAGCCGACAGGGGGTATACATTCAGTACTTC
>TRBJ1-1|TRBV4-1|-|15
CASSHPHSTESEAFF
TGCGCCAGCAGCCACCCCCACTCGACAGAGTCTGAAGCTTTCTTT
>TRBJ2-7|TRBV6-6|TRBD2|15
CASSEGTSRAYEQYF
TGTGCCAGCAGCGAAGGGACTAGCAGAGCCTACGAGCAGTACTTC
>TRBJ2-2|TRBV5-1|-|14
CASSLELYTGELFF
TGCGCCAGCAGCTTGGAGCTGTACACCGGGGAGCTGTTTTTT
>TRBJ2-7|TRBV9|TRBD1|15
CASSAYSGQGILKYF
TGTGCCAGCAGCGCATACTCCGGACAGGGGATTTTGAAGTACTTC
>TRBJ1-1|TRBV4-1|-|12
CASRQDPAEAFF
TGCGCCAGCAGACAAGATCCGGCTGAAGCTTTCTTT
>TRBJ2-3|TRBV10-3|TRBD2|13
CAIRRGATDTQYF
TGTGCCATCAGGCGGGGGGCCACAGATACGCAGTATTTT
>TRBJ1-5|TRBV5-1|TRBD1|17
CASSLDPLGGSVQPQHF
TGCGCCAGCAGCTTGGACCCCTTAGGGGGCTCGGTTCAGCCCCAGCATTTT
>TRBJ1-4|TRBV30|-|14
CAWSSHISGEKLFF
TGTGCCTGGAGTTCTCATATCAGTGGTGAAAAACTGTTTTTT
>TRBJ2-4|TRBV5-1|TRBD1|13
CASSEQGKNIQYF
TGCGCCAGCAGCGAACAGGGGAAAAACATTCAGTACTTC
>TRBJ1-2|TRBV5-1|TRBD1|16
CASSLQGARSNYGYTF
TGCGCCAGCAGTCTCCAGGGGGCCCGTTCCAACTATGGCTACACCTTC
>TRBJ2-7|TRBV5-4|TRBD2|16
CASSWGLAGGADEQYF
TGTGCCAGCAGCTGGGGGCTAGCGGGAGGCGCTGACGAGCAGTACTTC
>TRBJ2-7|TRBV30|TRBD1|12
CALGQNSYEQYF
TGTGCCTTGGGACAGAACTCCTACGAGCAGTACTTC
>TRBJ2-2|TRBV5-1|-|15
CASSLMARNTGELFF
TGCGCCAGCAGCTTGATGGCCAGAAACACCGGGGAGCTGTTTTTT
>TRBJ2-2|TRBV6-1|-|16
CASSVAIGVPAMELFF
TGTGCCAGCAGTGTTGCGATCGGGGTCCCGGCCATGGAGCTGTTTTTT
>TRBJ2-1|TRBV7-3|-|19
CASSRTHRTPGHINNEQFF
TGTGCCAGCAGCCGCACCCACAGAACCCCGGGACACATAAACAATGAGCAGTTCTTC
>TRBJ2-3|TRBV19|TRBD2|19
CASSNPRTSGGHSTDTQYF
TGTGCCAGTAGTAACCCTCGGACTAGCGGGGGGCATAGCACAGATACGCAGTATTTT
>TRBJ2-1|TRBV5-1|TRBD2|19
CASSLGTSGVGSSYNEQFF
TGCGCCAGCAGCTTGGGGACTAGCGGGGTGGGGAGCTCCTACAATGAGCAGTTCTTC
>TRBJ1-5|TRBV6-1|-|13
CASSDRLEQPQHF
TGTGCCAGCAGCGACAGGTTGGAGCAGCCCCAGCATTTT
>TRBJ2-7|TRBV18|TRBD2|16
CASSPGLAGWAYEQYF
TGTGCCAGCTCCCCCGGACTAGCGGGATGGGCCTACGAGCAGTACTTC
>TRBJ1-2|TRBV29-1|-|12
CSAHSANYGYTF
TGCAGCGCCCACAGTGCTAACTATGGCTACACCTTC
>TRBJ1-1|TRBV6-6|-|15
CASSYFRRGNTEAFF
TGTGCCAGCAGTTATTTCAGACGGGGGAACACTGAAGCTTTCTTT
>TRBJ2-1|TRBV4-1|TRBD2|16
CASSLKRGSSDNEQFF
TGCGCCAGCAGCCTTAAGCGGGGTAGCTCCGACAATGAGCAGTTCTTC
>TRBJ1-1|TRBV6-1|TRBD1|14
CASRRGRGDTEDFF
TGTGCCAGCAGGAGGGGGCGAGGGGACACTGAAGATTTCTTT
>TRBJ2-1|TRBV30|-|15
CAWSVVVKGYNEQFF
TGTGCCTGGAGTGTAGTGGTTAAGGGGTACAATGAGCAGTTCTTC
>TRBJ1-6|TRBV5-1|TRBD1|14
CASSLTGGNSPLHF
TGCGCCAGCAGCTTGACAGGGGGGAATTCACCCCTCCACTTT
>TRBJ2-5|TRBV2|TRBD1|16
CASINHPGTGGEAQYF
TGTGCCAGCATAAACCACCCCGGGACAGGGGGTGAGGCCCAGTACTTC
>TRBJ1-1|TRBV27|-|14
CASSLRQVNTEAFF
TGTGCCAGCAGTTTGAGACAGGTGAACACTGAAGCTTTCTTT